These 2 T cell receptor beta chains share one sample of origin, sequenced in a study of cytomegalovirus exposure and HLA in healthy donors. The repertoire was sequenced with immunoSEQ multiplex PCR; TCRdb's copy has only in-frame clones and lacks some. The sample includes approximately 20,000 clones, approximately 97% of them seen just once. Sequencing was carried out using PBMCs. These receptor sequences come from a man aged 25 to 40 in good health and CMV-seropositive.

J is TRBJ2-3 and V is TRBV30, with a weak D call TRBD2 (6 bases). V was pared by 5 bases and J by 4 bases, with 10 bases between. There are 12 residues in the CDR3. Germline V CDR1 and CDR2: GTSNPN, SVGIG (reference sequence). CDR3 sequence: CAWESGADTQYF. The CDR3, as DNA: TGTGCCTGGGAATCGGGAGCAGATACGCAGTATTTT.

This chain joins TRBV15 and TRBJ1-5; D gene unclear. The CDR3 is made up of 16 amino acids. V lost 3 bases and J lost 5, with 17 bases in between. Germline CDR1 LNHNV, CDR2 YYDKDF (reference sequence). The CDR3 spells CATSRSRVELDQPQHF. For the CDR3, the DNA is TGTGCCACCAGCAGGTCGCGGGTCGAGCTAGATCAGCCCCAGCATTTT.